These 23 T cell receptor beta chains came from one sample sequenced in a study of cytotoxic CD8 clonotypes in ibrutinib-treated CLL. Here immunoSEQ multiplex PCR was the method, and the copy in TCRdb shows in-frame clones only, minus some. The table records 150,000 or so clones, 79% of them present only once. The sample consisted of PBMCs, taken after 12 months of ibrutinib treatment. All receptors come from a human donor with chronic lymphocytic leukemia.

The chain's CDR3 is CASSPAGGTLKETQYF. The DNA for the CDR3 is TGTGCCAGCTCACCAGCGGGCGGGACCCTCAAAGAGACCCAGTACTTC. The chain joins TRBV18 to TRBJ2-5; maybe TRBD2 (6 bases). Germline loops: CDR1 KGHSH, CDR2 LQKENI. This CDR3 spans 16 amino acids. The V end lost 2 bases, the J end lost 3 bases, and 16 bases lay between the germline ends.

In this sample, this clone turned up once. V is TRBV2 and J is TRBJ2-1, with D possibly matching TRBD2 (5 bases). The V end lost 8 bases, the J end lost 5 bases, and 13 bases lay between the germline ends. Germline lookup yields CDR1 SNHLY and CDR2 FYNNEI. This CDR3 spans 13 amino acids. In DNA, the CDR3 is TGTGCCAGCGCTCGGGGAGCGAACAATGAGCAGTTCTTC. It translates to CASARGANNEQFF.

Of note for this clone: This sample includes further DNA sequences coding for the same CDR3. The rearrangement joins TRBV30 to TRBJ2-7; D is perhaps TRBD2 (6 bases). V lost 0 bases and J lost 3, with 12 bases in between. The CDR3 consists of 14 residues. CDR1 and CDR2 from the germline V gene are GTSNPN and SVGIG (reference sequence). CDR3 in amino acids: CAWSVGGGSYEQYF. The CDR3 DNA follows: TGTGCCTGGAGTGTTGGGGGAGGCAGCTACGAGCAGTACTTC.

This clone showed up just a few times. The chain is built from TRBV21-1 and TRBJ1-2. TRBV21-1 is marked as a pseudogene. The CDR3 runs to 16 residues. The CDR3 DNA follows: TGTGCCAGCAGCATCCCCCATGGCAGGAGCTTCTATGGCTACACCTTC. Amino acid sequence: CASSIPHGRSFYGYTF.

V and J are TRBV9 and TRBJ2-5, with 7 bases lining up with TRBD1. Losses at the gene ends were 3 bases for V and 5 bases for J; bases not matched to a gene: 4. The germline V gene encodes CDR1 SGDLS and CDR2 YYNGEE. The CDR3 has 13 amino acids. The CDR3 sequence is CASSAGQYETQYF. The CDR3 DNA follows: TGTGCCAGCAGCGCGGGACAGTACGAGACCCAGTACTTC.

This chain uses TRBV10-1 with TRBJ1-1, with D possibly TRBD1 on 5 matching bases. CDR1 and CDR2 (germline): WNHNN, SYGVQD (reference sequence). Trimming pared 6 bases from V and 1 base from J, leaving 12 bases between. The CDR3 extends over 14 amino acids. CDR3 residues: CASSPQVGNTEAFF. The CDR3, as DNA: TGCGCCAGCAGCCCACAGGTTGGGAACACTGAAGCTTTCTTT.

The rearrangement uses TRBV27 and TRBJ1-2; D gene uncertain. The CDR3 runs to 13 residues. Trimming took 2 bases from V and 4 from J, leaving 8 bases between them. Germline V gene sequence: CDR1 MNHEY, CDR2 SMNVEV (reference sequence). The CDR3 reads CASSLDGAYGYTF. The CDR3 DNA reads as TGTGCCAGCAGTTTAGACGGAGCCTATGGCTACACCTTC.

The chain recombines TRBV28 with TRBJ2-2, with 8 nucleotides matching TRBD1. The germline V gene encodes CDR1 MDHEN and CDR2 SYDVKM. This CDR3 contains 14 residues. With V trimmed by 6 bases and J by 1 base, 1 base remained unmatched. CDR3 DNA: TGTGCCAGCAGGGACAGGGAGAACACCGGGGAGCTGTTTTTT. Residues: CASRDRENTGELFF.

The table lists this clone with a few counts. This rearrangement joins TRBV6-5 to TRBJ2-3; 10 bases line up with TRBD1. Germline CDR1 reads MNHEY; CDR2 reads SVGAGI. V gave up 0 bases and J gave up 4 bases; unmatched junction bases: 4. The CDR3 has 16 amino acids. DNA for the CDR3: TGTGCCAGCAGTTACTCCCGGGACAGGGGCGCAGATACGCAGTATTTT. It specifies CASSYSRDRGADTQYF.

The gene calls are TRBV27 and TRBJ2-1; tentatively, D is TRBD1 or TRBD2 (6 bases each). From germline, CDR1 is MNHEY and CDR2 SMNVEV (reference sequence). CDR3 length: 16 residues. With 1 base removed from V and 0 bases from J, the gap between germline ends came to 10 bases. The CDR3 is CASSLWRGSSYNEQFF. CDR3 DNA sequence: TGTGCCAGCAGTTTATGGAGGGGGTCCTCCTACAATGAGCAGTTCTTC.

The chain combines TRBV7-8 with TRBJ2-1; D gene uncertain. The V and J ends lost 0 bases and 6 bases respectively, with 12 bases between them. From germline, CDR1 is SGHVS and CDR2 FQNEAQ. The length of the CDR3 is 15 residues. CDR3 amino acids: CASSLARLLSNEQFF. CDR3 bases: TGTGCCAGCAGCTTAGCCCGGTTATTGAGCAATGAGCAGTTCTTC.

The rearrangement links TRBV6-5 to TRBJ2-7, with no clear D. CDR1 and CDR2 (germline): MNHEY, SVGAGI. This CDR3 contains 11 residues. Trimming stripped 6 bases from V and 5 bases from J, with 8 bases between. The chain's CDR3 is CASRRANEQYF. The DNA of the CDR3 is TGTGCCAGCAGGCGAGCGAACGAGCAGTACTTC.

V is TRBV18 and J is TRBJ1-4, with D tentatively TRBD1 (6 bases). Germline loops: CDR1 KGHSH, CDR2 LQKENI. The CDR3 is 15 residues long. V shed 2 bases and J shed 1 base, with 8 bases lying between them. The DNA for the CDR3 is TGTGCCAGCTCACCATCAGGGGTAACTAATGAAAAACTGTTTTTT. The encoded protein is CASSPSGVTNEKLFF.

This clone came up once. This chain uses TRBV7-9 with TRBJ1-5; unclear D gene. This CDR3 spans 14 amino acids. Per the germline V gene, CDR1 is SEHNR and CDR2 is FQNEAQ (reference sequence). Trimming pared 5 bases from V and 7 bases from J, leaving 15 bases between. For the CDR3, the DNA is TGTGCCAGCAGCACTGCCAATACACGGCAGCCCCAGCATTTT. This codes for CASSTANTRQPQHF.

This clone was observed a few times. Its ends do not fully match the called genes, so a read error is possible. The V gene is TRBV7-2, the J gene TRBJ2-7; perhaps TRBD2 as D (6 bases). CDR3 length: 12 amino acids. CDR1 and CDR2 (germline): SGHTA, FQGNSA. CDR3 in DNA: TGTGCCAGCAGTTGGGACTCCCACGAGCAGTACTTC. Amino acids: CASSWDSHEQYF.

The genes are TRBV4-2 and TRBJ2-7, with TRBD1 matching 10 bases. The junction had 23 bases not matched to a gene; V was cut back by 0 bases and J by 3 bases. CDR1 is LGHNA and CDR2 is YNFKEQ in the germline V gene. The length of the CDR3 is 22 residues. The CDR3 region is CASSQDRHWTGGTWWEFYEQYF. CDR3 nucleotides: TGTGCCAGCAGCCAAGATAGACATTGGACAGGGGGTACCTGGTGGGAGTTCTACGAGCAGTACTTC.

This rearrangement joins TRBV27 to TRBJ1-4; D uncertain. Germline-derived CDR1 and CDR2 are MNHEY and SMNVEV (reference sequence). CDR3 length equals 15 residues. V was shortened by 3 bases and J by 0 bases, with 8 bases between the two germline ends. CDR3 nucleotides: TGTGCCAGCAGTTTCCGGGGTGCAACTAATGAAAAACTGTTTTTT. This sequence encodes CASSFRGATNEKLFF. The full variable domain, rest sourced from reference TRBV27 and TRBJ1-4, is EAQVTQNPRYLITVTGKKLTVTCSQNMNHEYMSWYRQDPGLGLRQIYYSMNVEVTDKGDVPEGYKVSRKEKRNFPLILESPSPNQTSLYFCASSFRGATNEKLFFGSGTQLSVL.

This clone was picked up a small number of times. This rearrangement joins TRBV7-9 to TRBJ2-2; unclear D gene. The germline V and J ends were trimmed by 3 bases and 0 bases, with 2 bases remaining between them. This CDR3 contains 13 residues. CDR1 SEHNR and CDR2 FQNEAQ come from the germline V gene (reference sequence). The CDR3 nucleotides read TGTGCCAGCAGCTTTTCGAACACCGGGGAGCTGTTTTTT. Translation gives CASSFSNTGELFF.

CDR3 DNA: TGTGCCAGCACCGGGGGGTGGGGCCTATCCTACGAGCAGTACTTC. Translating gives CASTGGWGLSYEQYF. The rearrangement joins TRBV5-8 to TRBJ2-7; 7 nucleotides align to TRBD2. The CDR3 spans 15 residues. Germline trimming cut 6 bases from V and 1 base from J; bases unmatched to any gene: 10. CDR1 is SGHTS and CDR2 is YDEGEE in the germline V gene.

The chain uses TRBV7-2 and TRBJ2-2; D is possibly TRBD1 or TRBD2 (6 bases each). This CDR3 is 15 amino acids long. Trimming left V 5 bases short and J 1 base short, with 11 bases between. Germline lookup yields CDR1 SGHTA and CDR2 FQGNSA. CDR3 DNA sequence: TGTGCCAGCAGCGCGGGACATGTGAACACCGGGGAGCTGTTTTTT. Residues: CASSAGHVNTGELFF.

The count of this clone is one. This sequence joins TRBV6-7 and TRBJ2-7, with 9 nucleotides matching TRBD2. TRBV6-7 is classed as an ORF, of uncertain function. This CDR3 has 14 amino acids. The V segment lost 6 bases and the J segment 3 bases; nucleotides outside the gene matches: 6. The CDR3 here is CASSLGTSLYEQYF. The CDR3 region has the DNA TGTGCCAGCAGCCTCGGGACTAGCCTCTACGAGCAGTACTTC.

The chain is built from TRBV5-4 and TRBJ2-5; a weak D match, TRBD2 (6 bases). The CDR3 contains 14 residues. Germline CDR1 is SGHNT and CDR2 is YYREEE (reference sequence). Trimming took off 2 bases at V and 5 bases at J, with 13 bases between the two ends. Written as DNA, the CDR3 is TGTGCCAGCAGCTTCCAGGGCCGGGAGGAGACCCAGTACTTC. Translating gives CASSFQGREETQYF. Filled out from reference TRBV5-4 and TRBJ2-5, the complete variable domain reads ETGVTQSPTHLIKTRGQQVTLRCSSQSGHNTVSWYQQALGQGPQFIFQYYREEENGRGNFPPRFSGLQFPNYSSELNVNALELDDSALYLCASSFQGREETQYFGPGTRLLVL.

The gene calls are TRBV9 and TRBJ2-7; TRBD2 aligns across 7 bases. Looked up from germline, CDR1 is SGDLS and CDR2 is YYNGEE. V gave up 0 bases and J gave up 6 bases; unmatched junction bases: 6. CDR3 length: 14 amino acids. The CDR3 loop is CASSVVASGIEQYF. CDR3 nucleotide sequence: TGTGCCAGCAGCGTAGTCGCTAGCGGAATCGAGCAGTACTTC.